This TCR beta chain was identified during a study of T cells after somatic rescue of genetic block. Clones were read by immunoSEQ multiplex PCR, and TCRdb kept only the in-frame ones, dropping some. This table has around 100,000 clones, 75% to 95% appearing once. Per the germline V gene, CDR1 is MNHEY and CDR2 is SVGAGI. The CDR3 runs 14 residues. The ends lost 6 bases at V and 7 bases at J; junction bases unmatched: 6. Material: peripheral blood mononuclear cells (PBMCs). The clonotype comes from a woman under 30. The rearrangement links TRBV6-5 to TRBJ2-2; TRBD1 aligns across 9 bases. The CDR3 sequence: CASRANRGHGELFF. In DNA form, the CDR3 reads TGTGCCAGCAGAGCAAACAGGGGGCACGGGGAGCTGTTTTTT.